This T cell receptor beta chain was found in a study of CD8 T cells in Susac syndrome. A word on this clonotype: One end of the junction fails to match germline, which may point to a read error.

With random hexamers, reverse transcription was performed on roughly 0.5 to 1 ug of RNA. Amplification of TCR beta CDR3 by immunoSEQ multiplex PCR spanned 54 Vbeta and 13 Jbeta. TCRdb reanalysed the immunoSEQ multiplex PCR reads using MiXCR and keeps one entry per CDR3 protein. The table lists approximately 70,000 distinct CDR3 sequences, around 95% of them singletons, with approximately 0.25% in the top ten. Sequencing of TCR beta was performed on blood CD8+ and CD4+ T cells. The healthy controls were matched to patients by age and sex. This CDR3 contains 12 residues. The rearrangement joins TRBV12-3 or TRBV12-4 to TRBJ2-5; TRBD2 matches 8 bases. The sequenced sample was CD8+ T cells from PBMCs. This receptor was identified in a human donor in good health. CDR3 sequence: CASSLSTQRGHF. CDR3 DNA sequence: TGTGCCAGCAGTTTATCGACCCAGCGGGGGCACTTC.